A selection of T cell receptor beta chains follows, all from one sample in a study of long-term antiretroviral therapy in people with HIV. Measured with immunoSEQ multiplex PCR; TCRdb has only the in-frame clones, and not every one. The sample lists fewer than 20,000 clones, about 81% seen once, with about 13% in the top ten. The sample in question was unsorted PBMCs, obtained 0.3 years after starting antiretroviral therapy. The receptors here all came from a woman in her forties or fifties with HIV. The CDR3 runs from the conserved cysteine through the conserved F or W. A D gene is named only where the DNA matches it firmly. A clone size is listed for some rows: how often the clone was seen (once, few, many), or a class if it is expanded.

J,V,D,size,DNA,CDR3
TRBJ2-3,TRBV7-8,TRBD2,.,TGTGCCAGCAGCCTGACTAGCGGTCACACAGATACGCAGTATTTT,CASSLTSGHTDTQYF
TRBJ1-2,TRBV14,.,.,TGTGCCAGCAGCCGAGGTGTCTATGGCTACACCTTC,CASSRGVYGYTF
TRBJ2-1,TRBV7-8,.,.,TGTGCCAGCAGCCAGGACACGGCCCACAATGAGCAGTTCTTC,CASSQDTAHNEQFF
TRBJ1-1,TRBV11-1,.,.,TGTGCCAGCAGCTCTGGACACATGAAGAACACTGAAGCTTTCTTT,CASSSGHMKNTEAFF
TRBJ2-1,TRBV7-9,.,.,TGTGCCAGCAGCGGCAGGGACAATGAGCAGTTCTTC,CASSGRDNEQFF
TRBJ1-1,TRBV5-1,.,.,TGCGCCAGCAGCTTCGGGAACACTGAAGCTTTCTTT,CASSFGNTEAFF
TRBJ1-5,TRBV2,.,.,TGTGCCAGCAGTCGACAGTATAGCAATCAGCCCCAGCATTTT,CASSRQYSNQPQHF
TRBJ1-4,TRBV5-6,.,.,TGTGCCAGCAGCTTGGCCGCGGGCAGCCGAAAACTGTTTTTT,CASSLAAGSRKLFF
TRBJ2-5,TRBV11-3,TRBD2,.,TGTGCCAGCAGTCGTAGCGGGGGAAGCCAAGAGACCCAGTACTTC,CASSRSGGSQETQYF
TRBJ1-3,TRBV7-3,.,.,TGTGCCAGCAGCTTAGAGGGGACCCCTGGAAACACCATATATTTT,CASSLEGTPGNTIYF
TRBJ1-4,TRBV6-5,.,few,TGTGCCAGCAAAGGAGAAAAACTGTTTTTT,CASKGEKLFF
TRBJ2-6,TRBV7-9,.,.,TGTGCCAGCAGCAAGATGGGATCTGGGGCCAACGTCCTGACTTTC,CASSKMGSGANVLTF
TRBJ1-5,TRBV10-3,.,.,TGTGCCATCAGTCCAGGGGGCAATCAGCCCCAGCATTTT,CAISPGGNQPQHF
TRBJ1-3,TRBV19,.,.,TGTGCCAGTAGGGCAGCGCTACACAGCACTGGAAACACCATATATTTT,CASRAALHSTGNTIYF
TRBJ1-1,TRBV27,.,.,TGTGCCAGCAGTTTTCGGGGGGCAGGGTTCACTGAAGCTTTCTTT,CASSFRGAGFTEAFF
TRBJ1-5,TRBV28,.,.,TGTGCCAGCAGTTCAACACAGGTCAGCAATCAGCCCCAGCATTTT,CASSSTQVSNQPQHF
TRBJ2-1,TRBV18,.,.,TGTGCCAGCTCACCACCGGGGGGCTCCTACAATGAGCAGTTCTTC,CASSPPGGSYNEQFF
TRBJ2-1,TRBV4-1,.,.,TGCGCCAGCAGCCAAGATTTCCCCCTAGCTTCCTACAATGAGCAGTTCTTC,CASSQDFPLASYNEQFF
TRBJ2-2,TRBV14,.,.,TGTGCCAGCAGCCAAGGGGTGGGGACCGGGGAGCTGTTTTTT,CASSQGVGTGELFF
TRBJ2-1,TRBV6-6,TRBD1,medium-sized,TGTGCCAGCAGGGAAGGACAGGGGTATAATGAGCAGTTCTTC,CASREGQGYNEQFF
TRBJ2-1,TRBV7-9,TRBD2,.,TGTGCCAGCAGCTTACGGAGTAGCGGGGGGGCGGGCAGCTACAATGAGCAGTTCTTC,CASSLRSSGGAGSYNEQFF
TRBJ1-5,TRBV11-2,.,.,TGTGCCAGCAGCTTGGGGGTATCCAATCAGCCCCAGCATTTT,CASSLGVSNQPQHF